This T cell receptor beta chain was observed in a study of T cells in localized non-small cell lung cancer. Study-wide results and limits: Uninvolved adjacent lung, not tumor, had the highest T cell clonality. Within adjacent lung there appeared a median around 57 of the top 100 tumor clones.

The assay was immunoSEQ multiplex PCR, and TCRdb's table has in-frame clones only and misses some. The table lists tens of thousands of clones, 85% of them singletons, with approximately 15% in the top ten. Germline CDR1 and CDR2: LNHDA and SQIVND (reference sequence). Trimming cost V 5 bases and J 1 base, with 14 bases left between them. The CDR3 spans 15 residues. A word on this clone: Its antigen is not identified.

This sequence joins TRBV19 and TRBJ1-1, with D perhaps TRBD1 (6 bases). The starting material was PBMCs, obtained before any cancer treatment. The TCR originated in a woman aged 35-75 years with stage II squamous cell lung carcinoma. The CDR3 coding sequence is TGTGCCAGTAGTTCTACCAGGGGCCCGAACACTGAAGCTTTCTTT. The encoded protein is CASSSTRGPNTEAFF.